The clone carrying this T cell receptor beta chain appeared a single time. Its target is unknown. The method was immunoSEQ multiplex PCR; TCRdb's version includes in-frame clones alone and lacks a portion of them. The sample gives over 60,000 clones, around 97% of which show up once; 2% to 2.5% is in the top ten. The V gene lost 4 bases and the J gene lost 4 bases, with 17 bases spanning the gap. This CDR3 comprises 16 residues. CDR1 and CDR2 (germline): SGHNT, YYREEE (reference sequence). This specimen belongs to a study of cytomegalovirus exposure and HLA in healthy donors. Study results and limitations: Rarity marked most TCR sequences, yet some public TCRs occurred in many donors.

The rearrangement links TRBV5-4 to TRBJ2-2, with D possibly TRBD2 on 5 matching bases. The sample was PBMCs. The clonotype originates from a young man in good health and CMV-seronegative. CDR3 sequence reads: CASSPGSQISTGELFF. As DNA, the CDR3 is TGTGCCAGCAGCCCGGGGTCACAGATAAGCACCGGGGAGCTGTTTTTT.